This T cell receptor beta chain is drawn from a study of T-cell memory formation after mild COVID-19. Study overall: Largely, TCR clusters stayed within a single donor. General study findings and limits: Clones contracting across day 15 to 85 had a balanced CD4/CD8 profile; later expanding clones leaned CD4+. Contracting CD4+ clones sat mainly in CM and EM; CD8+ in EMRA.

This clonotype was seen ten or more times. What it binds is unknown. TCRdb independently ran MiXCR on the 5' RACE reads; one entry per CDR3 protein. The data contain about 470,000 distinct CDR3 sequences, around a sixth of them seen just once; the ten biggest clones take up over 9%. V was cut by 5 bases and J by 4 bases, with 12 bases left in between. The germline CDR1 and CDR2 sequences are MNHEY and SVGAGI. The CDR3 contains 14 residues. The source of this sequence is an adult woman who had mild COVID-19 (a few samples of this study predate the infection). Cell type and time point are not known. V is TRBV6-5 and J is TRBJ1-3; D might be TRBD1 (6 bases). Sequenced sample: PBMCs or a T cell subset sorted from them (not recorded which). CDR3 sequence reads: CASSHPGQGNTIYF. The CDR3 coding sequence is TGTGCCAGCAGTCACCCGGGACAAGGAAACACCATATATTTT.